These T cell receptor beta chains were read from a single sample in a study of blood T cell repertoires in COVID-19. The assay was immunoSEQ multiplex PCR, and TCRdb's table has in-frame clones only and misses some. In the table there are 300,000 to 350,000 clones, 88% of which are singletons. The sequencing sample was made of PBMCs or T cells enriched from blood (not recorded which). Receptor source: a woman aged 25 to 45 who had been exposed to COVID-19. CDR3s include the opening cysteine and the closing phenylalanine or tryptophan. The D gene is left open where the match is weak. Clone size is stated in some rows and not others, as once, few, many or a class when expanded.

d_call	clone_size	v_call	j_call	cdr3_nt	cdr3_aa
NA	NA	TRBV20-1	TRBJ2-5	TGCAGTGCTAGGGTGAGAGAGACCCAGTACTTC	CSARVRETQYF
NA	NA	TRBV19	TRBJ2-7	TGTGCCAGTAGTATTTCATACAGCACCTACGAGCAGTACTTC	CASSISYSTYEQYF
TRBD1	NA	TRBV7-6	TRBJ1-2	TGTGCCAGCAGCGCCGGGACAGAATCTTACTATGGCTACACCTTC	CASSAGTESYYGYTF
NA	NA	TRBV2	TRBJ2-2	TGTGCCAGCACACACAGGGGAGGAGGAACCGGGGAGCTGTTTTTT	CASTHRGGGTGELFF
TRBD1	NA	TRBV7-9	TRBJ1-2	TGTGCCAGCAGCTCCCGGGACAGGGAAGGCTACACCTTC	CASSSRDREGYTF
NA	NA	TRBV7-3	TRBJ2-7	TGTGCCAGCAGCTTAGCCAGCGGGCTCGCGTACGAGCAGTACTTC	CASSLASGLAYEQYF
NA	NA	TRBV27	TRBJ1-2	TGTGCCAGCAGTCCCCACATTACGGGTAAAGGCCCCTATGGCTACACCTTC	CASSPHITGKGPYGYTF
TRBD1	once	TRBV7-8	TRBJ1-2	TGTGCCAGCAGCCTGGGGACAGGGTTGGATGGCTACACCTTC	CASSLGTGLDGYTF
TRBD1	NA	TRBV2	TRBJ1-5	TGTGCCAGCAGTACAGACAGGGGTACCAATCAGCCCCAGCATTTT	CASSTDRGTNQPQHF
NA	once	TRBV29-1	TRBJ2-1	TGCAGCGCCGCCGACAGGAGCTCCTACAATGAGCAGTTCTTC	CSAADRSSYNEQFF
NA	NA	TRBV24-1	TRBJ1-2	TGTGCCACCAGTGATTTGTGGCAGGACTATGGCTACACCTTC	CATSDLWQDYGYTF
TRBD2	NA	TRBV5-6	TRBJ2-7	TGTGCCAGCAGCACGAAACTGGGACTAGCGGGAGACCGCTCCTACGAGCAGTACTTC	CASSTKLGLAGDRSYEQYF
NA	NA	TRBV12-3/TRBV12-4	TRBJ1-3	TGTGCCAGCGGGCCTTACTCTGGAAACACCATATATTTT	CASGPYSGNTIYF
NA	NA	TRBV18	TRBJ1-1	TGTGCCAGCTCACCAGGGGCCCCCCGAGACACTGAAGCTTTCTTT	CASSPGAPRDTEAFF
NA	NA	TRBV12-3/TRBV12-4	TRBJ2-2	TGTGCCAGCAGTTTTGTGCGCCGTCTGTTTTTT	CASSFVRRLFF
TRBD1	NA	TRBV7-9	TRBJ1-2	TGTGCCAGCAGCCGAGCAGGGGGCGGTCATGGCTACACCTTC	CASSRAGGGHGYTF
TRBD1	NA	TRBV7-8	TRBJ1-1	TGTGCCAGCAGCCCAAAAAACAGGGGCATGAACACTGAAGCTTTCTTT	CASSPKNRGMNTEAFF
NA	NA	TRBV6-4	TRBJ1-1	TGTGCCAGTAGGGAGGGACCCCACACTGAAGCTTTCTTT	CASREGPHTEAFF
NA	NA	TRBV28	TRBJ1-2	TGTGCCAGCAGAGAGCAGGGCACCCCGAACTATGGCTACACCTTC	CASREQGTPNYGYTF
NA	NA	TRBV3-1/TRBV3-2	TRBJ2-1	TGTGCCACACGGGGGAGCTCCTACAATGAGCAGTTCTTC	CATRGSSYNEQFF
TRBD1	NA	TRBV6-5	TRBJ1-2	TGTGCCAGCAGTCCCGGACAGGCCCACTATGGCTACACCTTC	CASSPGQAHYGYTF
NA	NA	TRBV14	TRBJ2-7	TGTGCCAGCAGCCAAGTGGCCCGCCACGAGCAGTACTTC	CASSQVARHEQYF